This is a list of T cell receptor beta chains from one sample in a study of blood T cell repertoires in COVID-19. Sequencing was performed with immunoSEQ multiplex PCR; in TCRdb, only in-frame clones are kept and a portion is missing. Here the sample spans 75,000 to 100,000 clones, 75% to 85% being singletons. Sequenced sample: peripheral blood. Receptor source: a man between 65 and 85 years old with acute or convalescent COVID-19. Each CDR3 is given with its conserved first and last residue. The D gene is left open where the match is weak. Size is omitted from some rows. Given values are once, few, many or a class for expanded clones.

V gene	D gene	clone size	J gene	CDR3 protein	CDR3 DNA
TRBV5-1	.	.	TRBJ1-3	CASSLWEESSGNTIYF	TGCGCCAGCAGCTTGTGGGAGGAGAGCTCTGGAAACACCATATATTTT
TRBV30	.	.	TRBJ2-7	CAWSPVVGKIAYEQYF	TGTGCCTGGAGTCCCGTGGTCGGGAAAATTGCCTACGAGCAGTACTTC
TRBV5-4	TRBD2	.	TRBJ2-1	CASSPAGGAEQFF	TGTGCCAGCAGTCCGGCCGGGGGGGCAGAGCAGTTCTTC
TRBV7-2	.	few	TRBJ2-7	CASSYNSDTSYEQYF	TGTGCCAGCAGCTATAACAGTGACACAAGCTACGAGCAGTACTTC
TRBV2	TRBD2	.	TRBJ2-1	CASRPKPGLDFPTYNEQFF	TGTGCCAGCAGGCCGAAGCCGGGACTAGACTTTCCCACCTACAATGAGCAGTTCTTC
TRBV5-1	.	.	TRBJ2-7	CASSLYSYEQYF	TGCGCCAGCAGCTTGTACTCCTACGAGCAGTACTTC
TRBV30	TRBD2	.	TRBJ2-7	CAWSAGGPYEQYF	TGTGCCTGGAGTGCGGGAGGGCCCTACGAGCAGTACTTC
TRBV19	TRBD2	.	TRBJ2-1	CASSLSGLAVYNEQFF	TGTGCCAGTAGTCTCTCGGGACTAGCGGTCTACAATGAGCAGTTCTTC
TRBV20-1	TRBD1	.	TRBJ1-5	CSASVGQGVGGNQPQHF	TGCAGTGCTAGTGTTGGACAGGGGGTCGGAGGCAATCAGCCCCAGCATTTT
TRBV9	.	once	TRBJ2-1	CASSPRLAPEQFF	TGTGCCAGCAGCCCCCGGCTAGCGCCCGAGCAGTTCTTC
TRBV19	TRBD1	.	TRBJ1-5	CASTGTGSGYSNQPQHF	TGTGCCAGTACTGGGACAGGGTCGGGGTATAGCAATCAGCCCCAGCATTTT
TRBV27	.	.	TRBJ1-6	CASSFGQPGPLHF	TGTGCCAGCAGTTTTGGTCAGCCGGGACCCCTCCACTTT
TRBV5-8	TRBD1	.	TRBJ2-7	CASSPRQGGYEQYF	TGTGCCAGCAGCCCCAGACAGGGCGGCTACGAGCAGTACTTC
TRBV7-9	TRBD1	few	TRBJ2-3	CASSSPFGQGKGTDTQYF	TGTGCCAGCAGCTCGCCTTTCGGACAGGGTAAGGGCACAGATACGCAGTATTTT
TRBV4-1	.	.	TRBJ1-5	CASSQDRGYNQPQHF	TGCGCCAGCAGCCAAGATCGCGGGTACAATCAGCCCCAGCATTTT
TRBV7-2	.	.	TRBJ2-1	CASSLAGVAYNEQFF	TGTGCCAGCAGCTTAGCGGGAGTCGCCTACAATGAGCAGTTCTTC